The 15 T cell receptor beta chains below all came from one sample that was sequenced in a study of blood T cell repertoires in COVID-19. Assay used: immunoSEQ multiplex PCR; TCRdb lists only in-frame clones, some missing. The table shows 75,000 to 90,000 clones, with 90% occurring only once. Material: peripheral blood. These receptors came from a man between 18 and 35 years old with COVID-19, enrolled during active disease.

The gene calls are TRBV19 and TRBJ1-5; no clear D. Germline values: CDR1 LNHDA, CDR2 SQIVND (reference sequence). Trimming took off 6 bases at V and 1 base at J, with 22 bases between the two ends. The CDR3 totals 18 residues. CDR3 region: CASRNIFKHAKSNQPQHF. The CDR3, as DNA: TGTGCCAGTAGAAACATTTTCAAACACGCCAAAAGCAATCAGCCCCAGCATTTT. The whole variable domain, filled in from reference TRBV19 and TRBJ1-5, reads DGGITQSPKYLFRKEGQNVTLSCEQNLNHDAMYWYRQDPGQGLRLIYYSQIVNDFQKGDIAEGYSVSREKKESFPLTVTSAQKNPTAFYLCASRNIFKHAKSNQPQHFGDGTRLSIL.

This clone came up once. The gene calls are TRBV15 and TRBJ1-4; a possible D gene is TRBD1 (6 bases). Trimming stripped 5 bases from V and 5 bases from J, with 24 bases between. The CDR3 runs to 18 residues. Germline CDR1 reads LNHNV; CDR2 reads YYDKDF (reference sequence). CDR3 residues: CATSLAVREGGRNEKLFF. In DNA, the CDR3 is TGTGCCACCAGCCTGGCCGTGAGGGAAGGGGGACGAAATGAAAAACTGTTTTTT.

The chain combines TRBV27 with TRBJ2-1, with 7 bases fitting TRBD2. The CDR3 loop spans 13 amino acids. V shed 5 bases, J shed 4 bases, and the junction held 2 bases outside the gene matches. Germline V CDR1 and CDR2: MNHEY, SMNVEV (reference sequence). The CDR3 protein is CASSLAVYNEQFF. In nucleotides, the CDR3 is TGTGCCAGCAGTCTAGCGGTATACAATGAGCAGTTCTTC.

V is TRBV27 and J is TRBJ2-7, with 7 bases identical to TRBD1. V was pared by 5 bases and J by 6 bases, with 7 bases of the junction left unmatched. Germline V gives CDR1 MNHEY, CDR2 SMNVEV (reference sequence). The CDR3 contains 13 residues. As DNA, the CDR3 is TGTGCCAGCAGTCTCAGGGGGAGCCTCGAGCAGTACTTC. Its translation is CASSLRGSLEQYF.

This clone appeared once. V gene TRBV4-1 combines with J gene TRBJ2-7; 9 positions match TRBD1. The CDR3 is made up of 15 amino acids. Germline CDR1 MGHRA, CDR2 YSYEKL. V lost 4 bases, J lost 3 bases, and 7 bases stayed unmatched. CDR3 DNA: TGCGCCAGCAGCCGTGTTCTGACAGGGGGCTACGAGCAGTACTTC. Translating gives CASSRVLTGGYEQYF.

This clone came up once. Sequence at one end of the junction differs from germline and may be a read error. This chain uses TRBV4-3 with TRBJ1-4; unclear D gene. The CDR3 extends over 13 amino acids. Germline V gene sequence: CDR1 LGHNA, CDR2 YSLEER. CDR3 nucleotides: TGCGCCAGCAGCCGTAACCGACAAGAAAAACTGCTTTTT. Protein: CASSRNRQEKLLF.

The gene calls are TRBV19 and TRBJ2-2; D unresolved. The V gene's germline CDR1 is LNHDA and CDR2 SQIVND (reference sequence). The CDR3 is made up of 11 amino acids. V was cut by 7 bases and J by 7 bases, with 7 bases left in between. The chain's CDR3 is CASMAGGELFF. The CDR3, as DNA: TGTGCCAGTATGGCAGGCGGGGAGCTGTTTTTT.

V and J are TRBV5-6 and TRBJ1-2, with TRBD1 matching 9 bases. The V and J ends lost 5 bases and 6 bases, in that order; junction bases with no gene match: 14. Germline lookup yields CDR1 SGHDT and CDR2 YYEEEE. The CDR3 spans 16 residues. CDR3 amino acids: CASSFATTGGSDGYTF. CDR3 coding DNA: TGTGCCAGCAGTTTCGCAACAACAGGGGGCAGCGATGGCTACACCTTC.

This clone appeared a single time. V and J are TRBV6-1 and TRBJ1-4; 7 bases align to TRBD1. Germline V gene sequence: CDR1 MNHNS, CDR2 SASEGT. With 4 bases clipped from V and 1 base from J, the junction kept 12 bases outside the gene matches. This CDR3 has 18 amino acids. This CDR3 is CASSAETGFARTNEKLFF. DNA for the CDR3: TGTGCCAGCAGTGCTGAGACAGGGTTCGCCCGAACTAATGAAAAACTGTTTTTT.

V gene TRBV6-5 combines with J gene TRBJ2-7; D is undetermined. V was cut by 2 bases and J by 2 bases, with 7 bases left in between. Germline loops: CDR1 MNHEY, CDR2 SVGAGI. This CDR3 comprises 13 residues. The CDR3 sequence is CASSYDLAYEQYF. Written as DNA, the CDR3 is TGTGCCAGCAGTTACGACCTAGCCTACGAGCAGTACTTC.

The rearrangement uses TRBV4-1 and TRBJ1-2; tentatively, D is TRBD1 (5 bases). Germline V gene sequence: CDR1 MGHRA, CDR2 YSYEKL. V lost 0 bases and J lost 5, with 19 bases in between. CDR3 length equals 17 residues. Here the CDR3 reads CASSQDIVGKGKYGYTF. The CDR3 DNA follows: TGCGCCAGCAGCCAAGATATAGTAGGGAAGGGGAAATATGGCTACACCTTC.

The rearrangement links TRBV7-8 to TRBJ2-7; D uncertain. There are 13 residues in the CDR3. CDR1 and CDR2 (germline): SGHVS, FQNEAQ. V shed 6 bases and J shed 3 bases, with 12 bases lying between them. DNA of the CDR3: TGTGCCAGCAGTCCTGCGGTTAACTACGAGCAGTACTTC. This sequence encodes CASSPAVNYEQYF. Variable domain in full (rest from reference TRBV7-8 and TRBJ2-7): GAGVSQSPRYKVAKRGQDVALRCDPISGHVSLFWYQQALGQGPEFLTYFQNEAQLDKSGLPSDRFFAERPEGSVSTLKIQRTQQEDSAVYLCASSPAVNYEQYFGPGTRLTVT.

The chain links TRBV5-4 to TRBJ1-2, with D perhaps TRBD1 (6 bases). The CDR3 totals 16 residues. CDR1 is SGHNT and CDR2 is YYREEE in the germline V gene (reference sequence). Deletions cut 4 bases from V and 1 base from J, with 17 bases between. CDR3 sequence: CASSLGQVSLNYGYTF. For the CDR3, the DNA is TGTGCCAGCAGCCTGGGACAAGTCTCTCTTAACTATGGCTACACCTTC.

The V call is TRBV6-6, the J call TRBJ2-7; 8 nucleotides line up with TRBD2. This CDR3 comprises 16 residues. Trimming removed 6 bases from V and 1 base from J; junction bases left unmatched: 11. Germline loops: CDR1 MNHNY, CDR2 SVGAGI (reference sequence). Written as DNA, the CDR3 is TGTGCCAGCAGCCCCCGCGGACTAGCTGATTCCTACGAGCAGTACTTC. This codes for CASSPRGLADSYEQYF.

CDR3 residues: CAREAGLADTQYF. The CDR3 DNA is TGTGCCAGAGAGGCGGGCCTAGCAGATACGCAGTATTTT. The rearrangement joins TRBV2 to TRBJ2-3; tentatively, D is TRBD2 (5 bases). Trimming took 9 bases from V and 4 from J, leaving 14 bases between them. CDR3 size: 13 residues. Germline V gene data show CDR1 as SNHLY and CDR2 as FYNNEI.